The rows below give T cell receptor beta chains drawn from one sample of a study of glioma-infiltrating T cells. TCRdb re-called the multiplex PCR reads through MiXCR, storing one row per CDR3 protein. The sample lists under 150,000 distinct CDR3 sequences; roughly 43% were seen once. The sequenced material came from glioma tissue, nonneoplastic brain tissue, or PBMCs (not recorded which). The receptors originated from a human donor with low-grade glioma or glioblastoma, undergoing nonglioma brain surgery, or in good health (not recorded which). Both conserved end residues are part of each CDR3. A D gene is named only where the DNA matches it firmly. The size entry is marked missing in some rows and otherwise reads once, few, many or a size class.

DNA | CDR3 | size | J | V | D
TGTGCCAGCAGTGAAGGCCTACCCGATACCTACGAGCAGTACTTC | CASSEGLPDTYEQYF | NA | TRBJ2-7 | TRBV6-1 | NA
TGCAGCGTTAAGCAGGGGGCAGGCTACGAGCAGTACTTC | CSVKQGAGYEQYF | NA | TRBJ2-7 | TRBV29-1 | TRBD1
TGTGCCAGCAGTTCACAAGGGACACTAGCCTACGAGCAGTACTTC | CASSSQGTLAYEQYF | NA | TRBJ2-7 | TRBV27 | NA
TGTGCCACCAGTGAAAGGGCATCGAACTATGGCTACACCTTC | CATSERASNYGYTF | NA | TRBJ1-2 | TRBV24-1 | NA
TGCAGTGCTCTTCTTCCGGGACAGGTTGACACTGAAGCTTTCTTT | CSALLPGQVDTEAFF | NA | TRBJ1-1 | TRBV20-1 | TRBD1
TGCGCCAGCAGCCAAGTTCGAGGGACCTACGAGCAGTACTTC | CASSQVRGTYEQYF | NA | TRBJ2-7 | TRBV4-1 | NA
TGTGCCAGCAGTTACGGAGGGGCCGCTCGTAGGACAGATACGCAGTATTTT | CASSYGGAARRTDTQYF | few | TRBJ2-3 | TRBV6-6 | NA
TGTGGCAGCAGCAAGCGGGAAGAAAAACTGTTTTTT | CGSSKREEKLFF | NA | TRBJ1-4 | TRBV28 | NA
TGTGCCGGCAGTACCCAAAGTCCCTCCTACAATGAGCAGTTCTTC | CAGSTQSPSYNEQFF | NA | TRBJ2-1 | TRBV28 | NA
TGTGCCAGCAGCCCAGACCCCGGGACTAGCTCCTACAATGAGCAGTTCTTC | CASSPDPGTSSYNEQFF | few | TRBJ2-1 | TRBV7-8 | TRBD2
TGTGCCAGCAGCCCGGACGGGGTAGCGCAGTATTTT | CASSPDGVAQYF | few | TRBJ2-3 | TRBV7-9 | NA
TGTGCCACCAGCAGAGATGTACAGGGTAGAGAGACCCAGTACTTC | CATSRDVQGRETQYF | few | TRBJ2-5 | TRBV15 | NA
TGTGCCAGCAGTTCGGAGTCGGGACAGGGTACGGACATTCAGTACTTC | CASSSESGQGTDIQYF | few | TRBJ2-4 | TRBV6-1 | TRBD1
TGTGCCACCAGGGGGACAGCAAATGAGCAGTTCTTC | CATRGTANEQFF | NA | TRBJ2-1 | TRBV24-1 | TRBD1
TGTGCCAGCAGTTACGCTTCGGGGGGCTATGGCTACACCTTC | CASSYASGGYGYTF | NA | TRBJ1-2 | TRBV6-2/TRBV6-3 | NA
TGTGCCAGCAAAGAGTATATGACCGGGGAGCTGTTTTTT | CASKEYMTGELFF | NA | TRBJ2-2 | TRBV2 | NA
TGTGCCAGCAGCACCATAATGAACGAGCAGTACTTC | CASSTIMNEQYF | many | TRBJ2-7 | TRBV6-1 | NA
TGTGCCAGCAACAGGGACAGGGTTACGAATGAGCAGTTCTTC | CASNRDRVTNEQFF | few | TRBJ2-1 | TRBV6-1 | TRBD1
TGTGCCAGCAGTGAAACAAGGAACTATGGCTACACCTTC | CASSETRNYGYTF | few | TRBJ1-2 | TRBV2 | NA
TGTGCCAGCAGACCCGTACAGGGGGCCGTTGAAGCTTTCTTT | CASRPVQGAVEAFF | few | TRBJ1-1 | TRBV6-1 | TRBD1
TGCAGTGCTTCGGACAGGGCCCACGAGCAGCACTTC | CSASDRAHEQHF | NA | TRBJ2-7 | TRBV20-1 | TRBD1
TGTGCCAGCAGCCAGACAACAGAGAACACTGAAGCTTTCTTT | CASSQTTENTEAFF | NA | TRBJ1-1 | TRBV4-2 | NA
TGCGCCAGCAGCCAGAAACAGGGGTCCAATTCACCCCTCCACTTT | CASSQKQGSNSPLHF | NA | TRBJ1-6 | TRBV4-1 | TRBD1
TGTGCCAGCAGCTTACGGGAGGTGTCTGGGAATGAGCAGTTCTTC | CASSLREVSGNEQFF | NA | TRBJ2-1 | TRBV7-2 | TRBD2